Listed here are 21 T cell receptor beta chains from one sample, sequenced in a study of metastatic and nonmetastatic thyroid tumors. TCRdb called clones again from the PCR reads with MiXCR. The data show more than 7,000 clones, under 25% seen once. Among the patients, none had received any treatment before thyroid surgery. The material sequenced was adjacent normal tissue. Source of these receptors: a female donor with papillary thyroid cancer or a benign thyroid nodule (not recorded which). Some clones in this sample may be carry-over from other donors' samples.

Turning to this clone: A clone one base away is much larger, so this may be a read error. CDR3 bases: TGTGCCAGCAGCTTGACTAGCGTAGGGTTGAAGGGGACCCAGTACTTC. Protein sequence: CASSLTSVGLKGTQYF. The chain is built from TRBV7-2 and TRBJ2-5; 8 bases map to TRBD2. The CDR3 covers 16 residues. The V gene end was trimmed by 3 bases and the J gene end by 7 bases; junction bases not matched to a gene: 13. CDR1 SGHTA and CDR2 FQGNSA come from the germline V gene.

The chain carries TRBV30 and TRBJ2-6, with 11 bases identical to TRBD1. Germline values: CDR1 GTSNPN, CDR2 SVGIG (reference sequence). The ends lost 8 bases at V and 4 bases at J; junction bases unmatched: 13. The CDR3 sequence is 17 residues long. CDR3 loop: CAHGGGTGGSGANVLTF. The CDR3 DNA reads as TGTGCCCACGGAGGGGGGACAGGGGGATCCGGGGCCAACGTCCTGACTTTC. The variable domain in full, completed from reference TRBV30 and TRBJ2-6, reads SQTIHQWPATLVQPVGSPLSLECTVEGTSNPNLYWYRQAAGRGLQLLFYSVGIGQISSEVPQNLSASRPQDRQFILSSKKLLLSDSGFYLCAHGGGTGGSGANVLTFGAGSRLTVL.

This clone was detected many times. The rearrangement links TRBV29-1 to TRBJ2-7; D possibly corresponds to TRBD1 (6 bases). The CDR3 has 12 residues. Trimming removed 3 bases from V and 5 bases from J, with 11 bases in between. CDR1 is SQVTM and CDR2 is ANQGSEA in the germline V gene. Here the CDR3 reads CSVDQGWHEQYF. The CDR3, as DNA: TGCAGCGTTGATCAGGGGTGGCACGAGCAGTACTTC.

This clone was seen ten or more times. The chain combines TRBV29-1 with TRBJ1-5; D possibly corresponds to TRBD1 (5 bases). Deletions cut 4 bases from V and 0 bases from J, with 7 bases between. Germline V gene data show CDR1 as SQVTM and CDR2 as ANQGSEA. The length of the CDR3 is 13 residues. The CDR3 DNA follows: TGCAGCGTTGGACAGAATAGCAATCAGCCCCAGCATTTT. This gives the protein CSVGQNSNQPQHF.

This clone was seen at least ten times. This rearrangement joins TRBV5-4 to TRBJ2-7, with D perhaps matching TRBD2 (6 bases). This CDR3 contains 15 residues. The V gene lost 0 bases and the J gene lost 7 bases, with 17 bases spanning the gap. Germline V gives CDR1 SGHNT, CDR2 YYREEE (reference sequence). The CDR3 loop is CASSLAGREAREQYF. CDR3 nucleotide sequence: TGTGCCAGCAGCTTGGCGGGGCGGGAAGCGAGGGAGCAGTACTTC.

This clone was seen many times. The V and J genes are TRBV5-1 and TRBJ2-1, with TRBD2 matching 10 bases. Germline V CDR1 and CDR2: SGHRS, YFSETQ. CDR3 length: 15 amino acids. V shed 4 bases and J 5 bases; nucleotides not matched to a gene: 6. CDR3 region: CASSPLAGVHNEQFF. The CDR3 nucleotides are TGCGCCAGCAGCCCCCTAGCGGGAGTACACAATGAGCAGTTCTTC.

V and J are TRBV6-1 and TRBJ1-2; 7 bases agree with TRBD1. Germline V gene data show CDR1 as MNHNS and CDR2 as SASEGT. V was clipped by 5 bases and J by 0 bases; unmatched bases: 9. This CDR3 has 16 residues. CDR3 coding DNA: TGTGCCAGCAGTATTGGACAGGCTACCTCTAACTATGGCTACACCTTC. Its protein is CASSIGQATSNYGYTF.

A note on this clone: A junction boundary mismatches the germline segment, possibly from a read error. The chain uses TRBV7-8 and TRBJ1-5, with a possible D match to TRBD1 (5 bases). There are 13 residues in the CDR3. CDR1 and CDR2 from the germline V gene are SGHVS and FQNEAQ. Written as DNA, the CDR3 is TGTGCCAGCAGCTTGTCAGGTGGAGGGACCCAGCAATTT. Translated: CASSLSGGGTQQF.

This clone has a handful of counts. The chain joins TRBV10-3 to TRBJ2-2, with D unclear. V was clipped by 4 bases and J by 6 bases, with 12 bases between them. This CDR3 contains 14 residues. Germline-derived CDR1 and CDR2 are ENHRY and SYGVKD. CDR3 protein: CAISGPGPPGELFF. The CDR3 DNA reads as TGTGCCATCAGTGGTCCGGGCCCCCCCGGGGAGCTGTTTTTT.

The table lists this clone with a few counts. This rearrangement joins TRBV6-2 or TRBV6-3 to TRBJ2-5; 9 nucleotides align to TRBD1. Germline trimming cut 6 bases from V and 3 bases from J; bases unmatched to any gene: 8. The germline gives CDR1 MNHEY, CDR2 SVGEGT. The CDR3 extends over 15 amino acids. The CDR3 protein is CASSNRGDREETQYF. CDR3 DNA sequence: TGTGCCAGCAGCAACAGGGGGGACAGGGAAGAGACCCAGTACTTC.

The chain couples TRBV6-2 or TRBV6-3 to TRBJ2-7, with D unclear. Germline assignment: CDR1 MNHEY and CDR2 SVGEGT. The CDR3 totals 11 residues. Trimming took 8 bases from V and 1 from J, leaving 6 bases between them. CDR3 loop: CASGPSYEQYF. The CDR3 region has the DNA TGTGCCAGCGGCCCTTCCTACGAGCAGTACTTC.

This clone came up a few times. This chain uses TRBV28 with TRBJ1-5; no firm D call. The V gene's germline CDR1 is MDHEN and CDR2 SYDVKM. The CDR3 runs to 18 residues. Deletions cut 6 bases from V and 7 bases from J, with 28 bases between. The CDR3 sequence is CASRPILGRLRAGQPQHF. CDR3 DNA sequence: TGTGCCAGCAGACCCATTTTGGGGAGACTAAGAGCAGGCCAGCCCCAGCATTTT.

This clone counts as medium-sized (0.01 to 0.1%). Here the CDR3 DNA reads TGTGCCAGCAGTACCGTTGGGGGCGGTGGGGCCAACGTCCTGACTTTC. This codes for CASSTVGGGGANVLTF. The rearrangement joins TRBV6-1 to TRBJ2-6; tentative D call: TRBD1 (6 bases). The germline V gene has CDR1 MNHNS and CDR2 SASEGT. CDR3 length: 16 residues. The ends were cut back, 5 bases at V and 3 bases at J, with 14 bases in the middle.

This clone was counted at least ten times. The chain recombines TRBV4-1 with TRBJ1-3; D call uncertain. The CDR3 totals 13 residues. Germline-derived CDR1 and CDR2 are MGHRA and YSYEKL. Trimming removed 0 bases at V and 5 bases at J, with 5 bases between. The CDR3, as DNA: TGCGCCAGCAGCCAAGATCATCGAAACACCATATATTTT. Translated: CASSQDHRNTIYF.

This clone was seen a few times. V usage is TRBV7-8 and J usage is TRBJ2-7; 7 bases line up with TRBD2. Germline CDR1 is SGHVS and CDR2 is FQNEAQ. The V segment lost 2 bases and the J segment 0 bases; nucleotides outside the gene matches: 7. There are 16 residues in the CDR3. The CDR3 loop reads CASSLLSGASSYEQYF. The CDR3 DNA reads TGTGCCAGCAGCTTATTGAGCGGGGCGAGCTCCTACGAGCAGTACTTC.

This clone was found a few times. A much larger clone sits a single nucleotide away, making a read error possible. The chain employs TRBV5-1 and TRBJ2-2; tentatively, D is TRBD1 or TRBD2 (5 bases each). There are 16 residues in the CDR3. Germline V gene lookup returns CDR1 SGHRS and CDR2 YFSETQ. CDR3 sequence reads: CTSSLATGMGTGELLF. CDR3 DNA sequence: TGCACCAGCAGCTTGGCCACGGGGATGGGGACCGGGGAGCTGCTTTTT.

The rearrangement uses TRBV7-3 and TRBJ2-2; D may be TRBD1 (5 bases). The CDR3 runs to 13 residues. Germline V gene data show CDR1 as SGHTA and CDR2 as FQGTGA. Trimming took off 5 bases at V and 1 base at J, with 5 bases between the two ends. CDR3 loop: CASSGQNTGELFF. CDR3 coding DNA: TGTGCCAGCAGCGGACAGAACACCGGGGAGCTGTTTTTT.

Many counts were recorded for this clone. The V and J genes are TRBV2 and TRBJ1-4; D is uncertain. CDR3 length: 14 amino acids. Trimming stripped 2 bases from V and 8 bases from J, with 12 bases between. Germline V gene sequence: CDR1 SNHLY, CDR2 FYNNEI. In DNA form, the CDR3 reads TGTGCCAGCAGTGAATGGGGTCGCGGGGAAAAACTGTTTTTT. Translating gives CASSEWGRGEKLFF.

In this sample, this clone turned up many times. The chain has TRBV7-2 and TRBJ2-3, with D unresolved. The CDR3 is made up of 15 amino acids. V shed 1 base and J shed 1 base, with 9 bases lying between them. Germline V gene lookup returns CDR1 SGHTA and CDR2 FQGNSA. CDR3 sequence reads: CASSLEYLRTDTQYF. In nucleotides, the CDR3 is TGTGCCAGCAGCTTAGAATACCTACGCACAGATACGCAGTATTTT.

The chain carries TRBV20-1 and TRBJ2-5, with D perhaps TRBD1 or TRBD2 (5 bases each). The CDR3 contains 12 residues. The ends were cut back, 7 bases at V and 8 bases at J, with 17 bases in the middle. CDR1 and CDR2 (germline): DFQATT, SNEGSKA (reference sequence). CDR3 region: CSEGNNGKTQYF. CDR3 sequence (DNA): TGCAGTGAGGGGAATAACGGGAAAACCCAGTACTTC.

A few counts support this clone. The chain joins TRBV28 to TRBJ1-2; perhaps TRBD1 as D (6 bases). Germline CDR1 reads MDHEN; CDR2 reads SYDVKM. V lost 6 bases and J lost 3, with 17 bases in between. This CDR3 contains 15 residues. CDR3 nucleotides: TGTGCCAGCAGCACTCCTGGGGGGGCTGACTATGGCTACACCTTC. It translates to CASSTPGGADYGYTF.